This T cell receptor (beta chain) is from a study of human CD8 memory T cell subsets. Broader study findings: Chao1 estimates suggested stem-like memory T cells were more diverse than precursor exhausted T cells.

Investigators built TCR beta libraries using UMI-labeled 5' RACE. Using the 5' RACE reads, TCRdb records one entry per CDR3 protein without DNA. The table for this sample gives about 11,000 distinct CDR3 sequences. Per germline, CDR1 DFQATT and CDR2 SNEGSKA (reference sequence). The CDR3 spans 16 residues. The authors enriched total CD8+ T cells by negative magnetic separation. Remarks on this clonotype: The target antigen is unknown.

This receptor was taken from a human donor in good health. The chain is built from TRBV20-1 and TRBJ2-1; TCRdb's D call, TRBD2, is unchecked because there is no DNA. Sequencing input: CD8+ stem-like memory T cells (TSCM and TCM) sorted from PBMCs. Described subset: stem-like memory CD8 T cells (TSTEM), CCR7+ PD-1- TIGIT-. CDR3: CSARDGTSGWLNEQFF.